The 21 T cell receptor beta chains below all came from one sample that was sequenced in a study of control samples from healthy donors and cancer patients. The data were produced by immunoSEQ multiplex PCR, yet TCRdb's version contains in-frame clones alone and is incomplete. The sample shows about 89,000 clones, around nine tenths of them seen only once. Material for sequencing was blood. The receptors derive from a man aged 25 to 40 in good health.

J is TRBJ1-2 and V is TRBV4-1; possible D gene TRBD1, 6 bases. Germline loops: CDR1 MGHRA, CDR2 YSYEKL. The CDR3 totals 16 residues. Trimming stripped 0 bases from V and 4 bases from J, with 15 bases between. Written as DNA, the CDR3 is TGCGCCAGCAGCCAAGACCCCACGGGGGGCCCCTATGGCTACACCTTC. This gives the protein CASSQDPTGGPYGYTF.

This clone was recorded a few times. The rearrangement links TRBV6-6 to TRBJ1-1, with D maybe TRBD1 (5 bases). V lost 5 bases, J lost 1 base, and 8 bases lay in between. The length of the CDR3 is 13 residues. Germline loops: CDR1 MNHNY, CDR2 SVGAGI (reference sequence). The CDR3 loop reads CASSTTENTEAFF. For the CDR3, the DNA is TGTGCCAGCAGTACGACAGAGAACACTGAAGCTTTCTTT.

The chain carries TRBV6-5 and TRBJ1-2; D perhaps matches TRBD1 (6 bases). This CDR3 region has 14 residues. Trimming cost V 4 bases and J 4 bases, with 13 bases left between them. CDR1 MNHEY and CDR2 SVGAGI come from the germline V gene. CDR3 protein: CASSLGGQPYGYTF. CDR3 coding DNA: TGTGCCAGCAGTTTGGGGGGACAACCCTATGGCTACACCTTC.

The gene calls are TRBV5-4 and TRBJ1-1; D gene ambiguous. Deletions cut 2 bases from V and 1 base from J, with 18 bases between. Germline CDR1 SGHNT, CDR2 YYREEE (reference sequence). The CDR3 runs 17 residues. CDR3 in amino acids: CASSLLPPFGKNTEAFF. In nucleotides, the CDR3 is TGTGCCAGCAGCTTACTTCCGCCGTTTGGCAAGAACACTGAAGCTTTCTTT.

This chain connects TRBV4-1 to TRBJ2-5; TRBD2 matches at 10 bases. CDR1 is MGHRA and CDR2 is YSYEKL in the germline V gene. The V gene end was trimmed by 4 bases and the J gene end by 2 bases; junction bases not matched to a gene: 4. The CDR3 is 15 residues long. This CDR3 reads CASSLSGGAQETQYF. CDR3 DNA: TGCGCCAGCAGCCTCAGCGGGGGGGCACAAGAGACCCAGTACTTC.

The rearrangement uses TRBV7-6 and TRBJ1-2; TRBD1 matches at 10 bases. Unmatched junction bases numbered 11, after V lost 5 bases and J lost 5 bases. The CDR3 loop spans 16 amino acids. The germline V gene has CDR1 SGHVS and CDR2 FNYEAQ. This chain's CDR3 is CASSHRTGTGVYGYTF. CDR3 bases: TGTGCCAGCAGCCATAGAACCGGGACAGGGGTTTATGGCTACACCTTC.

The rearrangement links TRBV3-1 (or the pseudogene TRBV3-2) to TRBJ2-1, with D maybe TRBD2 (7 bases). V shed 2 bases and J shed 5 bases, with 13 bases lying between them. Germline CDR1 and CDR2: LGHDT and YNNKEL (reference sequence). This CDR3 comprises 15 residues. The CDR3 nucleotides are TGTGCCAGCAGCCAATCTGGGGGGGGGCACAATGAGCAGTTCTTC. Amino acids: CASSQSGGGHNEQFF.

The gene calls are TRBV5-6 and TRBJ1-2; no firm D call. Deletions cut 0 bases from V and 4 bases from J, with 1 base between. Germline loops: CDR1 SGHDT, CDR2 YYEEEE. The CDR3 runs 11 residues. The CDR3 sequence: CASSLGYGYTF. CDR3 coding DNA: TGTGCCAGCAGCTTGGGCTATGGCTACACCTTC.

CDR3 sequence reads: CASRQGESTGELFF. CDR3 in DNA: TGCGCCAGCAGGCAGGGGGAGTCTACCGGGGAGCTGTTTTTT. The chain joins TRBV5-1 to TRBJ2-2; 7 bases agree with TRBD1. The germline V gene has CDR1 SGHRS and CDR2 YFSETQ. This CDR3 has 14 residues. The V segment lost 5 bases and the J segment 5 bases; nucleotides outside the gene matches: 6.

The chain has TRBV5-1 and TRBJ2-4; the D gene is possibly TRBD1 (6 bases). V was pared by 0 bases and J by 1 base, with 8 bases between. The CDR3 runs 15 residues. Germline CDR1 SGHRS, CDR2 YFSETQ. CDR3 amino acids: CASSLGGLAKNIQYF. The CDR3 nucleotides are TGCGCCAGCAGCTTGGGGGGGCTCGCCAAAAACATTCAGTACTTC.

The rearrangement links TRBV11-2 to TRBJ2-1; 8 nucleotides match TRBD2. The CDR3 loop spans 14 amino acids. CDR1 is SGHAT, CDR2 FQNNGV, per germline. V was clipped by 1 base and J by 9 bases; unmatched bases: 5. Written as DNA, the CDR3 is TGTGCCAGCAGCTTAGGCGGGGGGTCGCCTGAGCAGTTCTTC. Protein: CASSLGGGSPEQFF.

This rearrangement joins TRBV19 to TRBJ2-7; 8 nucleotides align to TRBD1. Germline CDR1 is LNHDA and CDR2 is SQIVND (reference sequence). The CDR3 consists of 12 residues. The V and J ends lost 6 bases and 4 bases, in that order; junction bases with no gene match: 2. The CDR3 bases are TGTGCCAGTAGCTACAGGGGGTACGAGCAGTACGTC. Translation gives CASSYRGYEQYV.

The CDR3 bases are TGTGCCAGCAGCATCGGACAGGGTGGTGAAAAACTGTTTTTT. This encodes CASSIGQGGEKLFF. The chain combines TRBV7-9 with TRBJ1-4; 8 positions match TRBD1. J was trimmed by 7 bases and V by 5 bases; bases with no gene match: 6. CDR1 and CDR2 from the germline V gene are SEHNR and FQNEAQ (reference sequence). The CDR3 has 14 amino acids.

This clone was seen a single time. The chain links TRBV7-9 to TRBJ2-1; no reliable D call. Trimming stripped 2 bases from V and 5 bases from J, with 7 bases between. The CDR3 runs 13 residues. CDR1 SEHNR and CDR2 FQNEAQ come from the germline V gene (reference sequence). The CDR3 DNA sequence: TGTGCCAGCAGCTTATCCGGCAACAATGAGCAGTTCTTC. Protein product: CASSLSGNNEQFF.

The chain carries TRBV3-1 (or the pseudogene TRBV3-2) and TRBJ2-1; 10 bases map to TRBD2. The CDR3 totals 18 residues. Looked up from germline, CDR1 is LGHDT and CDR2 is YNNKEL (reference sequence). V shed 0 bases, J shed 7 bases, and the junction held 12 bases outside the gene matches. The CDR3 region is CASSQDDALLAGVNEQFF. The CDR3 DNA reads TGTGCCAGCAGCCAAGATGATGCCCTGCTAGCGGGGGTGAATGAGCAGTTCTTC.

This chain connects TRBV5-3 to TRBJ2-7, with D uncertain. TRBV5-3 qualifies as an ORF whose function is uncertain. The CDR3 consists of 11 residues. V dropped 0 bases and J dropped 4 bases, with 2 bases sitting between them. CDR3 in DNA: TGTGCCAGAAGCTTGGTGTACGAGCAGTACTTC. Its translation: CARSLVYEQYF.

V is TRBV30 and J is TRBJ1-2, with 12 nucleotides matching TRBD1. The CDR3 totals 17 residues. From germline, CDR1 is GTSNPN and CDR2 SVGIG (reference sequence). Losses at the gene ends were 2 bases for V and 1 base for J; bases not matched to a gene: 8. The CDR3 nucleotides are TGTGCCTGGAGTACCGGGACAGGGGGCTATTATAACTATGGCTACACCTTC. It specifies CAWSTGTGGYYNYGYTF. Based on the CDR3 plus reference TRBV30 and TRBJ1-2, the full variable domain is SQTIHQWPATLVQPVGSPLSLECTVEGTSNPNLYWYRQAAGRGLQLLFYSVGIGQISSEVPQNLSASRPQDRQFILSSKKLLLSDSGFYLCAWSTGTGGYYNYGYTFGSGTRLTVV.

The chain joins TRBV11-2 to TRBJ1-1; D unclear. There are 15 residues in the CDR3. Per the germline V gene, CDR1 is SGHAT and CDR2 is FQNNGV. Trimming took off 1 base at V and 1 base at J, with 10 bases between the two ends. CDR3 region: CASSLAKSGNTEAFF. The CDR3 DNA follows: TGTGCCAGCAGCTTAGCCAAGTCTGGGAACACTGAAGCTTTCTTT.

The CDR3 region has the DNA TGCGCCAGCAGCCAAGCATGGACAGAGAATGAAAAACTGTTTTTT. It encodes CASSQAWTENEKLFF. This chain connects TRBV4-1 to TRBJ1-4; D might be TRBD1 (6 bases). Per the germline V gene, CDR1 is MGHRA and CDR2 is YSYEKL. CDR3 length: 15 amino acids. Trimming cost V 1 base and J 5 bases, with 11 bases left between them.

This clone was counted once. The chain carries TRBV7-9 and TRBJ1-5; TRBD1 is a possible D gene (5 bases). Deletions cut 5 bases from V and 4 bases from J, with 9 bases between. Germline V gene sequence: CDR1 SEHNR, CDR2 FQNEAQ (reference sequence). This CDR3 comprises 13 residues. The CDR3 reads CASSPGRNQPQHF. The DNA for the CDR3 is TGTGCCAGCAGCCCGGGACGGAATCAGCCCCAGCATTTT.

V usage is TRBV14 and J usage is TRBJ1-6; D may be TRBD1 (6 bases). The CDR3 has 16 amino acids. Trimming pared 4 bases from V and 4 bases from J, leaving 14 bases between. Germline CDR1 is SGHDN and CDR2 is FVKESK. CDR3 sequence (DNA): TGTGCCAGCAGCCGTCTCGGAGGACAGTATAATTCACCCCTCCACTTT. Its protein product is CASSRLGGQYNSPLHF.